This T cell receptor beta chain stems from a study of shared clonotypes between healthy human individuals. Of note for this clone: Its antigen is not identified.

Trimming cost V 5 bases and J 8 bases; bases outside gene matches: 12. CDR3 length: 16 residues. CDR1 and CDR2 (germline): SGHNT, YENEEA. It was 200 to 250 ng DNA, 25,000 to 35,000 T cell genomes, that sorted-subset replicate PCRs used. Sequencing used immunoSEQ multiplex PCR; TCRdb keeps in-frame clones, though not all of them. The sample holds approximately 810,000 clones, around 92% seen once. Notes on the study in general: Naive subsets generally had larger estimated richness than memory subsets.

As defined, naive CD8 cells were CD45RO-negative and positively selected for CCR7, with terminally differentiated effector memory CD45RA+ cells excluded. Donors comprised only Caucasian adults living in Nashville, Tennessee. The TCR was taken from a man under 40 in good health. Sequenced input: naive CD8+ T cells sorted from blood. The chain employs TRBV11-3 and TRBJ2-2, with 9 bases identical to TRBD1. In DNA, the CDR3 is TGTGCCAGCAGCCCTTCGGAGGGACAGGGCAGGGGGGAGCTGTTTTTT. Encoded protein: CASSPSEGQGRGELFF.